This TCR beta chain was identified during a study of identical twins. Study observations and caveats: It was out-of-frame TCR alpha sharing in monozygotic twins that models underestimated. Surplus twin overlap in beta out-of-frame sequences was less pronounced.

TCRdb re-called the 5' RACE reads through MiXCR, storing one row per CDR3 protein. The table includes fewer than 650,000 distinct CDR3 sequences, roughly 9.9% detected once. A few counts support this clonotype. Its antigen is undetermined. Among all donors, each was a healthy Caucasian. The germline V gene has CDR1 SQVTM and CDR2 ANQGSEA. Unmatched junction bases numbered 4, after V lost 3 bases and J lost 4 bases. The CDR3 loop spans 13 amino acids. Another study also made use of these data, one on yellow fever vaccine responses in identical twins. Per that paper: The T cell response to vaccination in identical twins was reportedly partly convergent and partly personalized.

The V call is TRBV29-1, the J call TRBJ2-3; 7 nucleotides line up with TRBD2. The clonotype originates from a woman between 18 and 30 years old in good health. Material for sequencing was PBMCs. The CDR3 protein is CSVESSGSDTQYF. DNA for the CDR3: TGCAGCGTTGAGAGTAGCGGGTCAGATACGCAGTATTTT.